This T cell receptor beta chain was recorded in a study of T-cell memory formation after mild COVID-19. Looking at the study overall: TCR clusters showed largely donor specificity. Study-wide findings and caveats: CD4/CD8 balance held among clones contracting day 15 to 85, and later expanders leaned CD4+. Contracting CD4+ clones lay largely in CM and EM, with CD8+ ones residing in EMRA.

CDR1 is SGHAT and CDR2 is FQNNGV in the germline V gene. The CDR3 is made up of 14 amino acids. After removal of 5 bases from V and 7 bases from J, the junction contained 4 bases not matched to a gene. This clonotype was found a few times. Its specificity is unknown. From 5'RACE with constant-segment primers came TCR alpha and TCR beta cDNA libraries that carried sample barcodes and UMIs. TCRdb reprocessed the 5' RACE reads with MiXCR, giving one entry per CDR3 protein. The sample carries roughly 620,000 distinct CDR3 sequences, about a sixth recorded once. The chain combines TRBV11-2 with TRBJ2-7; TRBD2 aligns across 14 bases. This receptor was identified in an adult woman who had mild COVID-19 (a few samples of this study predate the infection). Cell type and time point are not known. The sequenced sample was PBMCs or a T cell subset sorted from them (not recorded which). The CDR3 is CASSRGLAGEEQYF. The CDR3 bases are TGTGCCAGCAGCCGGGGACTAGCGGGAGAGGAGCAGTACTTC.